This TCR beta chain was recorded in a study of T cell responses to AZD1222 COVID-19 vaccine. General observations from the study: Regions left unmutated in variants are reportedly the target of nearly half of spike-specific TCRs.

Sequenced by immunoSEQ multiplex PCR; TCRdb stores in-frame clones only, minus some. The sample has fewer than 130,000 clones; around 90% are singletons. This CDR3 is 16 amino acids long. Germline values: CDR1 LGHNA, CDR2 YNFKEQ. J was trimmed by 4 bases and V by 0 bases; bases with no gene match: 4. Concerning this clone: What it binds is unknown.

This chain links TRBV4-2 with TRBJ2-1; 9 nucleotides line up with TRBD2. The starting material was peripheral blood, obtained 28 days after the second AZD1222 dose. This TCR derives from an adult who received the AZD1222 COVID-19 vaccine. CDR3 loop: CASSQDPTSGYNEQFF. In nucleotides, the CDR3 is TGTGCCAGCAGCCAAGATCCGACTAGCGGATACAATGAGCAGTTCTTC.